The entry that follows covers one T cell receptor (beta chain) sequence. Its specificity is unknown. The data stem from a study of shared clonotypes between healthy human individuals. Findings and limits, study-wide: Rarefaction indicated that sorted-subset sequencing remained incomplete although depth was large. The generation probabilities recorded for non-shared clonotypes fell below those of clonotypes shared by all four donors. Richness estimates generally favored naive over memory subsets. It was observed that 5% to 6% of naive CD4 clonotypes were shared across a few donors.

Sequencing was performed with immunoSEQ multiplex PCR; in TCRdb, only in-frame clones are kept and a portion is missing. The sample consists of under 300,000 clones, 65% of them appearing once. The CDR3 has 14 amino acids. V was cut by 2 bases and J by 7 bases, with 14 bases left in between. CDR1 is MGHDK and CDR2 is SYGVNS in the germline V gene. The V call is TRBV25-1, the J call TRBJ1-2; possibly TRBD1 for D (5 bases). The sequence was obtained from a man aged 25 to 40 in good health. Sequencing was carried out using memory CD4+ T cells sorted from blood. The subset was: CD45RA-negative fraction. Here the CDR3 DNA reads TGTGCCAGCAGTGAAGGATGGAAGGGGAGTGGCTACACCTTC. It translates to CASSEGWKGSGYTF.